This T cell receptor beta chain was found in a study of cytomegalovirus exposure and HLA in healthy donors. About the study: Later analysis reported that the approximately 110 validation repertoires shared the platform of the 500 to 750 first-cohort repertoires.

TCRdb's copy holds only in-frame clones and misses some; the assay was immunoSEQ multiplex PCR. The sample lists some 250,000 clones, around 91% occurring once. In the case of this clone: Its target is not known.

Germline V gives CDR1 SGHDT, CDR2 YYEEEE. CDR3 length: 14 residues. The junction had 5 bases not matched to a gene; V was cut back by 4 bases and J by 4 bases. Findings of the study overall: A list of more than 150 TCR beta chains associated with cytomegalovirus was given.

J is TRBJ1-2 and V is TRBV5-6; 9 bases line up with TRBD1. This TCR derives from a woman aged 18-30 years in good health and CMV-seronegative. Material: PBMCs. DNA for the CDR3: TGTGCCAGCAGCCCGGCGACAGGGGGCTATGGCTACACCTTC. Translating it yields CASSPATGGYGYTF.